One and the same sample provided the 20 T cell receptor beta chains below, sequenced in a study of spatial heterogeneity in lung cancer. Time point defined: sample taken at primary tumor resection. TCRdb reprocessed the 5' RACE reads via MiXCR and lists one record per CDR3 protein. The table records 40,000 to 55,000 distinct CDR3 sequences, approximately 6.3% of them present only once. The starting material was PBMCs, obtained at surgery. All receptors derive from a female donor with early-stage non-small cell lung cancer.

This clonotype was counted ten times or more. V is TRBV7-2 and J is TRBJ1-1; D might be TRBD1 (5 bases). Trimming removed 10 bases at V and 6 bases at J, with 18 bases between. This CDR3 is 13 amino acids long. In germline, CDR1 is SGHTA, CDR2 FQGNSA. The CDR3 is CATVLGEQPEAFF. The CDR3 region has the DNA TGTGCCACAGTTTTGGGGGAACAACCTGAAGCTTTCTTT.

This clonotype occurred many times. The genes are TRBV29-1 and TRBJ2-5; TRBD2 is a possible D gene (6 bases). This CDR3 is built from 12 residues. The germline gives CDR1 SQVTM, CDR2 ANQGSEA. V was pared by 4 bases and J by 2 bases, with 8 bases between. Here the CDR3 reads CSVAREQETQYF. The CDR3 region has the DNA TGCAGCGTTGCGCGGGAACAAGAGACCCAGTACTTC.

This clonotype was detected a few times. The rearrangement links TRBV5-4 to TRBJ1-6; 10 positions agree with TRBD1. This CDR3 contains 16 residues. The J segment lost 7 bases and the V segment lost 1 base, leaving 5 bases of the junction unmatched. CDR1 and CDR2 (germline): SGHNT, YYREEE (reference sequence). The CDR3 coding sequence is TGTGCCAGCAGCTTGTCCGGGACAGGGGTGAATTCACCCCTCCACTTT. Protein sequence: CASSLSGTGVNSPLHF.

This clonotype was recorded many times. The chain is built from TRBV6-2 or TRBV6-3 and TRBJ2-1, with TRBD1 as a possible D gene (6 bases). Trimming took off 0 bases at V and 6 bases at J, with 18 bases between the two ends. Germline V gene lookup returns CDR1 MNHEY and CDR2 SVGEGT. The CDR3 has 17 amino acids. DNA of the CDR3: TGTGCCAGCAGTTACTCGTTAGAGACAGGAGCCTTCAATGAGCAGTTCTTC. Translated: CASSYSLETGAFNEQFF.

This clonotype was counted at least ten times. V is TRBV20-1 and J is TRBJ2-1; 10 positions match TRBD2. Losses at the gene ends were 5 bases for V and 5 bases for J; bases not matched to a gene: 9. This CDR3 region has 15 residues. Germline values: CDR1 DFQATT, CDR2 SNEGSKA (reference sequence). The CDR3 region is CSAHPSSGGDNEQFF. The DNA of the CDR3 is TGCAGTGCTCACCCCTCTAGCGGGGGTGACAATGAGCAGTTCTTC.

This clonotype was counted ten times or more. The CDR3 reads CASSQDPGLVQETQYF. The DNA for the CDR3 is TGCGCCAGCAGCCAAGATCCGGGACTAGTGCAAGAGACCCAGTACTTC. This chain connects TRBV4-1 to TRBJ2-5, with 8 bases lining up with TRBD2. This CDR3 is built from 16 residues. Germline V gene data show CDR1 as MGHRA and CDR2 as YSYEKL. V was clipped by 0 bases and J by 2 bases; unmatched bases: 5.

In this sample, this clonotype turned up many times. The genes are TRBV6-5 and TRBJ1-3; no clear D. The CDR3 runs 12 residues. Between the trimmed V and J ends, which lost 8 bases and 2 bases, there was a span of 7 bases. CDR1 is MNHEY, CDR2 SVGAGI, per germline. The CDR3 spells CASGKTGNTIYF. The DNA for the CDR3 is TGTGCCAGCGGTAAAACTGGAAACACCATATATTTT.

This chain connects TRBV19 to TRBJ1-4; D is possibly TRBD1 (5 bases). Germline V lookup: CDR1 LNHDA, CDR2 SQIVND (reference sequence). The CDR3 contains 16 residues. Trimming pared 7 bases from V and 6 bases from J, leaving 21 bases between. The CDR3, as DNA: TGTGCCAGTAATCCGGACACGGCCTCTGACTATGAAAAACTGTTTTTT. Its translation is CASNPDTASDYEKLFF.

This clonotype was recorded at least ten times. The chain uses TRBV9 and TRBJ2-3; TRBD2 aligns across 12 bases. The CDR3 has 15 amino acids. Germline V gene sequence: CDR1 SGDLS, CDR2 YYNGEE. V shed 4 bases, J shed 4 bases, and the junction held 4 bases outside the gene matches. In DNA form, the CDR3 reads TGTGCCAGCAGCCGACTAGCGGGGGAAGCAGATACGCAGTATTTT. Its protein is CASSRLAGEADTQYF.

This clonotype was counted many times. The chain combines TRBV9 with TRBJ2-7; 11 nucleotides align to TRBD1. The length of the CDR3 is 16 residues. Germline CDR1 and CDR2: SGDLS and YYNGEE. J lost 3 bases, V lost 4 bases, and 9 bases had no gene match. CDR3 in amino acids: CASSPTRDRGVYEQYF. The CDR3, as DNA: TGTGCCAGCAGCCCCACCCGGGACAGGGGGGTCTACGAGCAGTACTTC.

The chain employs TRBV23-1 and TRBJ2-3; possibly TRBD2 for D (5 bases). TRBV23-1 is an open reading frame whose function is uncertain. Trimming shortened V by 0 bases and J by 0 bases, and 10 bases separated the two germline ends. This CDR3 contains 16 residues. The CDR3 coding sequence is TGCGCCAGCAGTCAATCCCCACTAGTCAGCACAGATACGCAGTATTTT. Its translation: CASSQSPLVSTDTQYF.

The rearrangement joins TRBV20-1 to TRBJ2-2; the match to TRBD2 covers 8 bases. The trim removed 5 bases at V and 4 bases at J, leaving 6 bases unmatched. Per the germline V gene, CDR1 is DFQATT and CDR2 is SNEGSKA (reference sequence). The CDR3 extends over 14 amino acids. CDR3 nucleotide sequence: TGCAGTGCTTGTAGCGGGGTAGGCACCGGGGAGCTGTTTTTT. Translated: CSACSGVGTGELFF.

This clonotype was counted between two and nine times. V usage is TRBV10-3 and J usage is TRBJ2-7; 7 nucleotides match TRBD1. There are 13 residues in the CDR3. Germline assignment: CDR1 ENHRY and CDR2 SYGVKD. V dropped 5 bases and J dropped 6; count of bases not matched to a gene: 7. In DNA form, the CDR3 reads TGTGCCATCAGTTTGACAGGGCAGGGCGAGCAGTACTTC. Residues: CAISLTGQGEQYF.

The rearrangement uses TRBV7-2 and TRBJ2-3; perhaps TRBD2 as D (7 bases). This CDR3 spans 16 amino acids. Germline CDR1 is SGHTA and CDR2 is FQGNSA. V was trimmed by 4 bases and J by 2 bases, leaving 16 bases between them. CDR3 DNA sequence: TGTGCCAGCAGCTGGGGGGGCACTACATCCACAGATACGCAGTATTTT. Protein sequence: CASSWGGTTSTDTQYF.

This clonotype turned up a few times. The V gene is TRBV21-1, the J gene TRBJ2-6; the tabulated D call, TRBD1, remains unverified against the DNA. TRBV21-1 is classified as a pseudogene. CDR3 length: 19 amino acids. CDR3 bases: TGTGCCAGCAGCCTAACCCCAGAGCAGGGTCCCTCTGGGGCCAACGTCCTGACTTTC. It translates to CASSLTPEQGPSGANVLTF.

This clonotype was detected only a few times. The genes are TRBV10-3 and TRBJ2-6, with D perhaps matching TRBD2 (6 bases). CDR1 is ENHRY and CDR2 is SYGVKD in the germline V gene. The V gene lost 6 bases and the J gene lost 0 bases, with 15 bases spanning the gap. The CDR3 consists of 17 residues. The CDR3 region is CAIRDEGLHSGANVLTF. DNA of the CDR3: TGTGCCATCAGGGACGAGGGACTCCACTCTGGGGCCAACGTCCTGACTTTC.

At least ten counts were recorded for this clonotype. This chain connects TRBV27 to TRBJ2-7; 9 bases are a match to TRBD1. Looked up from germline, CDR1 is MNHEY and CDR2 is SMNVEV (reference sequence). Trimming cost V 4 bases and J 0 bases; bases outside gene matches: 4. CDR3 length: 15 residues. For the CDR3, the DNA is TGTGCCAGCAGTTCCCCGACAGGGGGCTCCTACGAGCAGTACTTC. Translating gives CASSSPTGGSYEQYF.

This clonotype was seen at least ten times. This sequence joins TRBV7-8 and TRBJ1-2, with D unresolved. The length of the CDR3 is 13 residues. The germline V and J ends were trimmed by 5 bases and 0 bases, with 7 bases remaining between them. CDR1 and CDR2 from the germline V gene are SGHVS and FQNEAQ. CDR3 protein: CASSDSANYGYTF. The CDR3 DNA reads TGTGCCAGCAGCGATTCCGCTAACTATGGCTACACCTTC.

In this sample, this clonotype turned up many times. This chain joins TRBV2 and TRBJ2-7; 7 nucleotides match TRBD1. V was clipped by 5 bases and J by 4 bases; unmatched bases: 2. Per the germline V gene, CDR1 is SNHLY and CDR2 is FYNNEI. The CDR3 consists of 12 residues. The CDR3 region is CASSQQGYEQYF. DNA for the CDR3: TGTGCCAGCAGTCAACAGGGGTACGAGCAGTACTTC.

This clonotype was picked up many times. The chain joins TRBV7-9 to TRBJ1-4; tentative D call: TRBD1 (5 bases). The germline V gene has CDR1 SEHNR and CDR2 FQNEAQ (reference sequence). Trimming stripped 2 bases from V and 0 bases from J, with 25 bases between. The CDR3 covers 21 residues. Here the CDR3 DNA reads TGTGCCAGCAGCTTAAAACGGGGCGGAATACGGGGCCCTGCAACTAATGAAAAACTGTTTTTT. It is translated as CASSLKRGGIRGPATNEKLFF. Variable domain in full (rest from reference TRBV7-9 and TRBJ1-4): DTGVSQNPRHKITKRGQNVTFRCDPISEHNRLYWYRQTLGQGPEFLTYFQNEAQLEKSRLLSDRFSAERPKGSFSTLEIQRTEQGDSAMYLCASSLKRGGIRGPATNEKLFFGSGTQLSVL.